Below, 14 T cell receptor beta chains from the same sample are listed, as sequenced in a study of OX40 agonist ivuxolimab in advanced cancers. Generated by immunoSEQ multiplex PCR, the TCRdb table keeps only in-frame clones and is missing some. The sample has 75,000 to 100,000 clones, around 85% seen once. The material sequenced was CD4+ or CD8+ T cells sorted from blood, taken in a trial of the OX40 agonist ivuxolimab. The receptors were gathered from an adult with an advanced solid tumor such as melanoma, head and neck, liver or kidney cancer.

This chain joins TRBV18 and TRBJ2-1; no reliable D call. Looked up from germline, CDR1 is KGHSH and CDR2 is LQKENI. This CDR3 is built from 16 residues. Trimming pared 0 bases from V and 5 bases from J, leaving 14 bases between. In nucleotides, the CDR3 is TGTGCCAGCTCACCACCGGGGTTAGCCCGTCACAATGAGCAGTTCTTC. Protein: CASSPPGLARHNEQFF. The complete variable domain, with remaining parts taken from reference TRBV18 and TRBJ2-1, reads NAGVMQNPRHLVRRRGQEARLRCSPMKGHSHVYWYRQLPEEGLKFMVYLQKENIIDESGMPKERFSAEFPKEGPSILRIQQVVRGDSAAYFCASSPPGLARHNEQFFGPGTRLTVL.

This chain joins TRBV30 and TRBJ2-5; 9 nucleotides match TRBD2. Germline V gene data show CDR1 as GTSNPN and CDR2 as SVGIG (reference sequence). The V and J ends lost 7 bases and 6 bases, in that order; junction bases with no gene match: 9. The length of the CDR3 is 13 residues. CDR3 sequence reads: CASSAGGVKTQYF. CDR3 bases: TGTGCCTCCTCTGCGGGAGGGGTAAAGACCCAGTACTTC.

V gene TRBV5-5 combines with J gene TRBJ2-3, with a possible D match to TRBD2 (5 bases). This CDR3 has 15 residues. Trimming took 4 bases from V and 0 from J, leaving 12 bases between them. Germline CDR1 and CDR2: SGHKS and YYEKEE (reference sequence). The chain's CDR3 is CASSPTRTSTDTQYF. CDR3 DNA: TGTGCCAGCAGCCCCACCCGGACTAGCACAGATACGCAGTATTTT.

The chain joins TRBV7-2 to TRBJ2-4, with D perhaps TRBD1 (6 bases). With 0 bases removed from V and 9 bases from J, the gap between germline ends came to 12 bases. Germline loops: CDR1 SGHTA, CDR2 FQGNSA. CDR3 size: 14 residues. Here the CDR3 reads CASSLALRGSIQYF. CDR3 in DNA: TGTGCCAGCAGCTTAGCGCTCAGGGGAAGCATTCAGTACTTC.

To note about this clone: Because it lacks the conserved phenylalanine or tryptophan at the end, this CDR3 is likely a read error. It is unclear where the CDR3 begins or ends on the DNA, so no DNA is shown, and the CDR3 is as TCRdb lists it. The chain's CDR3 is CASSETGTVTV. The chain couples TRBV6-1 to TRBJ1-3; the table's TRBD1 call for D was not verified on the DNA. Germline CDR1 MNHNS, CDR2 SASEGT. Including both end residues, the CDR3 is 11 amino acids long.

V and J are TRBV7-2 and TRBJ1-4, with TRBD1 identical over 11 bases. Trimming removed 3 bases from V and 0 bases from J; junction bases left unmatched: 9. In germline, CDR1 is SGHTA, CDR2 FQGNSA. The CDR3 covers 19 residues. This CDR3 is CASSLLPGQGVTTNEKLFF. The CDR3 nucleotides read TGTGCCAGCAGCTTGCTGCCGGGACAGGGGGTAACAACTAATGAAAAACTGTTTTTT.

V gene TRBV11-2 combines with J gene TRBJ2-3; TRBD1 matches at 9 bases. CDR3 length: 16 residues. The ends lost 5 bases at V and 0 bases at J; junction bases unmatched: 6. Germline values: CDR1 SGHAT, CDR2 FQNNGV. CDR3 bases: TGTGCCAGCAGCAAACAGGGGGCGTTAAGCACAGATACGCAGTATTTT. It codes for CASSKQGALSTDTQYF.

This rearrangement joins TRBV19 to TRBJ1-2; no reliable D call. The CDR3 consists of 13 residues. Germline CDR1 LNHDA, CDR2 SQIVND (reference sequence). V lost 3 bases to trimming and J lost 2 bases, with 7 bases between them. CDR3 loop: CASSINGNYGYTF. Written as DNA, the CDR3 is TGTGCCAGTAGTATTAACGGGAACTATGGCTACACCTTC.

This sequence joins TRBV15 and TRBJ2-1, with D maybe TRBD2 (6 bases). Trimming shortened V by 4 bases and J by 4 bases, and 17 bases separated the two germline ends. The CDR3 length is 16 residues. Germline lookup yields CDR1 LNHNV and CDR2 YYDKDF (reference sequence). The CDR3 spells CATSIRTHRGYNEQFF. CDR3 nucleotide sequence: TGTGCCACCAGCATTAGGACACACCGGGGGTACAATGAGCAGTTCTTC.

The V call is TRBV15, the J call TRBJ1-5, with D tentatively TRBD1 (5 bases). Germline CDR1 reads LNHNV; CDR2 reads YYDKDF (reference sequence). With 4 bases removed from V and 6 bases from J, the gap between germline ends came to 16 bases. The CDR3 contains 15 residues. Here the CDR3 reads CATSTDKTGVQPQHF. DNA of the CDR3: TGTGCCACCAGCACTGATAAAACAGGTGTTCAGCCCCAGCATTTT.

The table lists this clone with a few counts. V is TRBV11-2 and J is TRBJ1-2; 12 bases match TRBD1. Germline loops: CDR1 SGHAT, CDR2 FQNNGV. Germline trimming cut 3 bases from V and 8 bases from J; bases unmatched to any gene: 7. This CDR3 is built from 15 residues. The CDR3 DNA reads as TGTGCCAGCAGCTTGAGGGGACAGGGGGCGGAAGGCTACACCTTC. Its translation is CASSLRGQGAEGYTF.

The chain joins TRBV6-1 to TRBJ1-5, with a possible D match to TRBD1 (6 bases). Germline V gives CDR1 MNHNS, CDR2 SASEGT. The CDR3 has 16 amino acids. V was cut by 3 bases and J by 0 bases, with 12 bases left in between. CDR3 loop: CASSDRGKGSNQPQHF. CDR3 DNA: TGTGCCAGCAGTGACAGGGGAAAGGGTAGCAATCAGCCCCAGCATTTT.

This sequence joins TRBV25-1 and TRBJ1-4; D is uncertain. Trimming removed 11 bases at V and 8 bases at J, with 18 bases between. Germline assignment: CDR1 MGHDK and CDR2 SYGVNS. The CDR3 is 13 amino acids. The CDR3 region is CAARDSWTEKLFF. The CDR3, as DNA: TGTGCCGCCCGTGATTCCTGGACCGAAAAACTGTTTTTT.

The rearrangement joins TRBV7-2 to TRBJ2-7; a weak D match, TRBD1 (6 bases). V was shortened by 1 base and J by 2 bases, with 12 bases between the two germline ends. This CDR3 is built from 15 residues. Germline V gene sequence: CDR1 SGHTA, CDR2 FQGNSA. In nucleotides, the CDR3 is TGTGCCAGCAGCTTAGGAGGGACATCAACCTACGAGCAGTACTTC. This sequence encodes CASSLGGTSTYEQYF.